These T cell receptor beta chains were read from a single sample in a study of read filtering for tumor transcriptome and immune sequencing. One entry per CDR3 protein results from TCRdb running MiXCR on the reads. The sample lists about 45,000 distinct CDR3 sequences, around 21% occurring once. Sequenced input: a population of CD138-negative cells sorted from bone marrow. These receptor sequences come from a donor at least 40 years old with multiple myeloma. Each CDR3 is given with its conserved first and last residue. Each record gives: V gene, J gene, D gene, clone size, CDR3 DNA, CDR3 protein. The D gene is left open where the match is weak. The size of a clone is reported for some rows only, either as once, few or many, or as a class for expanded clones.

V: TRBV19
J: TRBJ2-7
D: -
size: few
DNA: TGTGCCAGTAGCCCCGGGAAGGGTTACGAGCAGTGCTTC
CDR3: CASSPGKGYEQCF

V: TRBV20-1
J: TRBJ2-1
D: -
size: many
DNA: TGCAGTGCCTCCGGGACCCTATCGGGAGAGCAGTTCTTC
CDR3: CSASGTLSGEQFF

V: TRBV7-8
J: TRBJ2-1
D: -
size: many
DNA: TGTGCCAGCAGCCCCGGGCCACTACCCTACAATGAGCAGTTCTTC
CDR3: CASSPGPLPYNEQFF

V: TRBV12-3/TRBV12-4
J: TRBJ1-1
D: TRBD1
size: -
DNA: TGTGCCAGCACCCTGATTCCAGGGGGTGGGGAAGGGGGCACTGAAGCTTTCTTT
CDR3: CASTLIPGGGEGGTEAFF

V: TRBV7-9
J: TRBJ2-3
D: TRBD2
size: many
DNA: TGTGCCAGCAGCCCCGAGGGACTAGCGGGAACAGATACGCAGTATTTT
CDR3: CASSPEGLAGTDTQYF

V: TRBV24-1
J: TRBJ1-4
D: TRBD1
size: -
DNA: TGTGCCACCAGTGATTGGAAGACAGGGTACGGTGAAAGACTGTTTTTT
CDR3: CATSDWKTGYGERLFF

V: TRBV6-1
J: TRBJ2-1
D: TRBD2
size: many
DNA: TGTGCCAGCAGTGCGGGACTAGCGGGAGGGACCTACAATGAGCAGTTCTTC
CDR3: CASSAGLAGGTYNEQFF

V: TRBV5-5
J: TRBJ2-1
D: -
size: many
DNA: TGTGCCAGCAGCTTGCAGGGGCGGAATGAGCAGTTCTTC
CDR3: CASSLQGRNEQFF

V: TRBV2
J: TRBJ2-5
D: -
size: many
DNA: TGTGCCAGCAGTGTCGAGTGGGAGACCCAGTACTTC
CDR3: CASSVEWETQYF

V: TRBV2
J: TRBJ2-2
D: -
size: many
DNA: TGTGCCAGCAGTGAATCAACGGGGAGGACCGGGGAGCTGTTTTTT
CDR3: CASSESTGRTGELFF

V: TRBV6-5
J: TRBJ1-5
D: TRBD1
size: few
DNA: TGTGCCAGCAGTCTTGGGACAGGGGCTCAGCCCCAGCATTTT
CDR3: CASSLGTGAQPQHF

V: TRBV29-1
J: TRBJ2-5
D: TRBD1
size: many
DNA: TGCAGCGTTGACCGCCCGGGACAGACCCAAGAGACCCAGTACTTC
CDR3: CSVDRPGQTQETQYF

V: TRBV5-4
J: TRBJ2-1
D: -
size: many
DNA: TGTGCCAGCAGTTTCGGAGGGGGCCCGGGGTACAATGAGCAGTTCTTC
CDR3: CASSFGGGPGYNEQFF

V: TRBV6-1
J: TRBJ2-1
D: TRBD2
size: -
DNA: TGTGCCAGCACGCGGGAGGGAGGAGACTCCAATGAGCAGTTCTTC
CDR3: CASTREGGDSNEQFF

V: TRBV13
J: TRBJ1-6
D: -
size: many
DNA: TGTGCCAGCAGCTTATCATGGTCTCGCAATTCACCCCTCCACTTT
CDR3: CASSLSWSRNSPLHF

V: TRBV7-9
J: TRBJ1-1
D: TRBD1
size: many
DNA: TGTGCCAGCAGCTTAGAGGGACAGGGTACTGAAGCTTTCTTT
CDR3: CASSLEGQGTEAFF

V: TRBV19
J: TRBJ2-1
D: -
size: many
DNA: TGTGCCAGTAGTATAGGTAGCGGACTGCCCCATGAGCAGTTCTTC
CDR3: CASSIGSGLPHEQFF

V: TRBV5-1
J: TRBJ2-2
D: -
size: many
DNA: TGCGCCAGCAGCCCCCGTATTAGCGAAACCGGGGAGCTGTTTTTT
CDR3: CASSPRISETGELFF

V: TRBV28
J: TRBJ1-1
D: -
size: many
DNA: TGTGCCAGCAGCAAGGAACGGGAGAACACTGAAGCTTTCTTT
CDR3: CASSKERENTEAFF

V: TRBV6-4
J: TRBJ1-1
D: -
size: few
DNA: TGTGCCAGCAGTGAGACCGTAGAGGTGCGGACTGAAGCTTTCTTT
CDR3: CASSETVEVRTEAFF

V: TRBV24-1
J: TRBJ2-1
D: -
size: many
DNA: TGTGCCACCAGTGATGAGCTTGCCAATGAGCAGTTCTTC
CDR3: CATSDELANEQFF

V: TRBV12-3/TRBV12-4
J: TRBJ2-2
D: -
size: few
DNA: TGTGCCAGCAGTCAAGGGACCTCCGGGGAGCTGTTTTTT
CDR3: CASSQGTSGELFF

V: TRBV12-3/TRBV12-4
J: TRBJ2-5
D: -
size: many
DNA: TGTGCCAGCAGTTTATCTAGGGGAGAGACCCAGTACTTC
CDR3: CASSLSRGETQYF

V: TRBV3-1
J: TRBJ2-7
D: TRBD2
size: -
DNA: TGTGCCAGCAGGACTAGCGGGAGGGCCGAGCAGTACTTC
CDR3: CASRTSGRAEQYF

V: TRBV12-3/TRBV12-4
J: TRBJ1-6
D: TRBD1
size: many
DNA: TGTGCCAGCAGGTGGACAGGGGGCAATTCACCCCTCCACTTT
CDR3: CASRWTGGNSPLHF

V: TRBV20-1
J: TRBJ2-3
D: TRBD2
size: -
DNA: TGCAGTGCTGCACGGATAGCGGGAGGTCGCACAGATACGCAGTATTTT
CDR3: CSAARIAGGRTDTQYF

V: TRBV28
J: TRBJ1-6
D: -
size: many
DNA: TGTGCCAGCGTCCGGGCAGGGACTAATTCACCCCTCCACTTT
CDR3: CASVRAGTNSPLHF

V: TRBV5-4
J: TRBJ2-1
D: -
size: many
DNA: TGTGCCAGCAGCATTACAGGGATGTCCTACAATGAGCAGTTCTTC
CDR3: CASSITGMSYNEQFF

V: TRBV15
J: TRBJ2-1
D: TRBD1
size: many
DNA: TGTGCCACCAGCAGAGTACAGGGGGCTAACAATGAGCAGTTCTTC
CDR3: CATSRVQGANNEQFF

V: TRBV7-9
J: TRBJ2-5
D: -
size: many
DNA: TGTGCCAGCAGTTTCTTGGGCCAAGAGACCCAGTACTTC
CDR3: CASSFLGQETQYF

V: TRBV6-5
J: TRBJ2-3
D: TRBD2
size: many
DNA: TGTGCCAGCAGTCCCGGGACTAGCGAGACAGATACGCAGTATTTT
CDR3: CASSPGTSETDTQYF

V: TRBV29-1
J: TRBJ2-1
D: -
size: many
DNA: TGCAGCGTCCCCAGGGACAACGCCTACAATGAGCAGTTCTTC
CDR3: CSVPRDNAYNEQFF

V: TRBV29-1
J: TRBJ1-1
D: -
size: -
DNA: TGCAGCCCCGGGGGAGATAACTCTGAAGTTTTCTTT
CDR3: CSPGGDNSEVFF

V: TRBV11-1
J: TRBJ2-1
D: -
size: many
DNA: TGTGCCAGCAGCTTAAGGGAATTAAATGAGCAGTTCTTC
CDR3: CASSLRELNEQFF

V: TRBV18
J: TRBJ2-1
D: -
size: many
DNA: TGTGCCAGCTCAGCAACCAGGGGAGGAGACAATGAGCAGTTCTTC
CDR3: CASSATRGGDNEQFF

V: TRBV30
J: TRBJ1-1
D: -
size: many
DNA: TGTGCCTGGAGTGTACCGGGGATTACGGCTTTCTTT
CDR3: CAWSVPGITAFF

V: TRBV6-1
J: TRBJ1-5
D: -
size: -
DNA: TGTGCCAGCACAAGGTCTGACTCGAATAGCAATCAGCCCCAGCATTTT
CDR3: CASTRSDSNSNQPQHF

V: TRBV12-3/TRBV12-4
J: TRBJ2-5
D: -
size: many
DNA: TGTGCCAGCAGTCCGGAGAGGGACTCAACAGAAGAGACCCAGTACTTC
CDR3: CASSPERDSTEETQYF

V: TRBV19
J: TRBJ2-3
D: TRBD2
size: -
DNA: TGTGCCAGTAGTCTGATTTGGTCGGGAGGGAGTGGAGATACGCAGTATTTT
CDR3: CASSLIWSGGSGDTQYF

V: TRBV28
J: TRBJ2-4
D: -
size: few
DNA: TGTGCCAGCAGTTACCAGACAGAAGCCCAAAACATTCAGTACTTC
CDR3: CASSYQTEAQNIQYF

V: TRBV6-5
J: TRBJ2-1
D: TRBD2
size: once
DNA: TGTGCCAGCAGTCCTAGCGGGAGGCTTTATAGTGAGCAGTTCTTC
CDR3: CASSPSGRLYSEQFF

V: TRBV28
J: TRBJ2-7
D: TRBD2
size: many
DNA: TGTGCCAGCAGTCCCGGGACTAGCGGGGCCTACGAGCAGTACTTC
CDR3: CASSPGTSGAYEQYF

V: TRBV29-1
J: TRBJ2-7
D: -
size: many
DNA: TGCAGCGTTGAAGAGCAGGGGTACGAGCAGTACTTC
CDR3: CSVEEQGYEQYF

V: TRBV7-2
J: TRBJ2-5
D: -
size: many
DNA: TGTGCCAGCAGCTTAACGGGACCGCAAGAGACCCAGTACTTC
CDR3: CASSLTGPQETQYF

V: TRBV28
J: TRBJ1-2
D: -
size: -
DNA: TGTGCCAGTCAATCCAGTTATGGCTACGCCTTC
CDR3: CASQSSYGYAF

V: TRBV2
J: TRBJ2-7
D: TRBD1
size: many
DNA: TGTGCCAGCAGTGATGGGACAGGGTTCTACGAGCAGTACTTC
CDR3: CASSDGTGFYEQYF

V: TRBV20-1
J: TRBJ1-2
D: TRBD1
size: many
DNA: TGCAGTGCCCGGGGGACAGATTATAACTATGGCTACACCTTC
CDR3: CSARGTDYNYGYTF